These 9 T cell receptor beta chains originate from one sample sequenced in a study of OX40 agonist ivuxolimab in advanced cancers. Profiled with immunoSEQ multiplex PCR; TCRdb holds only in-frame clones, not every one. Among under 35,000 clones listed, about 90% were seen once. The sequenced sample was CD4+ or CD8+ T cells sorted from blood, obtained in a trial of the OX40 agonist ivuxolimab. These TCRs come from an adult with an advanced solid tumor such as melanoma, head and neck, liver or kidney cancer.

This chain uses TRBV18 with TRBJ2-6; D might be TRBD1 (5 bases). The germline gives CDR1 KGHSH, CDR2 LQKENI. V lost 3 bases and J lost 0, with 21 bases in between. The CDR3 is 20 amino acids. The CDR3 coding sequence is TGTGCCAGCTCACCCCCAGGGTTTATCCCTACCTCCTCTGGGGCCAACGTCCTGACTTTC. Protein: CASSPPGFIPTSSGANVLTF.

The gene calls are TRBV7-2 and TRBJ2-1; no clear D gene. Germline V gene lookup returns CDR1 SGHTA and CDR2 FQGNSA. This CDR3 has 13 amino acids. The ends were cut back, 1 base at V and 6 bases at J, with 7 bases in the middle. CDR3 loop: CASSLGVANEQFF. CDR3 coding DNA: TGTGCCAGCAGCTTAGGCGTGGCCAATGAGCAGTTCTTC.

The chain links TRBV5-6 to TRBJ2-5; D ambiguous. V shed 4 bases and J shed 0 bases, with 7 bases lying between them. The CDR3 is 13 residues long. The germline V gene encodes CDR1 SGHDT and CDR2 YYEEEE. The CDR3 sequence: CASSPTDQETQYF. As DNA, the CDR3 is TGTGCCAGCAGCCCGACGGACCAAGAGACCCAGTACTTC.

CDR3 protein: CASSLGTSNEQYF. Written as DNA, the CDR3 is TGTGCCAGCAGTTTAGGGACTAGCAACGAGCAGTACTTC. The chain has TRBV27 and TRBJ2-7; 9 nucleotides match TRBD2. The CDR3 has 13 residues. V shed 2 bases, J shed 5 bases, and the junction held 1 base outside the gene matches. Germline V gene sequence: CDR1 MNHEY, CDR2 SMNVEV (reference sequence).

CDR3 sequence reads: CASSRPDTQYF. CDR3 sequence (DNA): TGTGCCAGCAGCCGGCCAGATACGCAGTATTTT. The rearrangement links TRBV14 to TRBJ2-3; no firm D call. V lost 4 bases and J 4 bases, leaving 3 bases between the germline ends. This CDR3 contains 11 residues. Germline CDR1 SGHDN, CDR2 FVKESK.

The gene calls are TRBV5-4 and TRBJ1-2; a possible D gene is TRBD1 (6 bases). CDR3 length: 15 amino acids. Germline V gene sequence: CDR1 SGHNT, CDR2 YYREEE (reference sequence). V lost 2 bases and J 8 bases, leaving 19 bases between the germline ends. The CDR3 reads CASSLTGQSSLGYTF. The CDR3 DNA follows: TGTGCCAGCAGCTTAACAGGGCAGTCCTCATTGGGCTACACCTTC.

There are a few counts of this clone. The V gene is TRBV13, the J gene TRBJ2-7, with D tentatively TRBD1 (8 bases). The V gene lost 4 bases and the J gene lost 6 bases, with 19 bases spanning the gap. Germline CDR1 PRHDT, CDR2 FYEKMQ (reference sequence). This CDR3 has 15 residues. This chain's CDR3 is CASSSRRTGRGEQYF. The CDR3 DNA follows: TGTGCCAGCAGCTCGAGACGGACAGGGAGGGGCGAGCAGTACTTC.

The chain joins TRBV29-1 to TRBJ2-3; TRBD1 or TRBD2 may be the D gene (6 bases each). This CDR3 contains 16 residues. V lost 5 bases, J lost 0 bases, and 18 bases lay in between. Germline V CDR1 and CDR2: SQVTM, ANQGSEA. CDR3 sequence reads: CSVPGGSQVSTDTQYF. The CDR3 nucleotides read TGCAGCGTTCCCGGGGGCAGCCAAGTCAGCACAGATACGCAGTATTTT.

This sequence joins TRBV4-1 and TRBJ2-2, with D hard to call. The V end was cut by 0 bases, the J end by 3 bases, with 2 bases between. Germline V gene lookup returns CDR1 MGHRA and CDR2 YSYEKL. The CDR3 is made up of 13 amino acids. The CDR3 reads CASSQDYTGELFF. The CDR3, as DNA: TGCGCCAGCAGCCAAGATTACACCGGGGAGCTGTTTTTT.